Reported below is one TCR beta chain. Its antigen is currently unknown. This sample was included in a study of CD8+ T cells in alopecia areata. Regarding the study as a whole: Persistence during tofacitinib was seen for many expanded lesional clones in scalp and blood. Whether baseline CD8+ expansion is linked to response remains uncertain, given a single nonresponder. Tofacitinib significantly brought down scalp clonality and expanded CD8+ clones among top 100.

Regarding treatment: oral pan-JAK inhibitor, 5-10 mg twice daily. The ends lost 6 bases at V and 6 bases at J; junction bases unmatched: 9. The CDR3 is 15 amino acids. Germline V lookup: CDR1 SQVTM, CDR2 ANQGSEA. cDNA prepared by RNA extraction and subsequent reverse transcription served as the template for sequencing. Repertoires were generated with immunoSEQ multiplex PCR, while TCRdb's copy carries only in-frame clones and drops some. Among approximately 280,000 clones listed, over 45% were seen once. Sequences were derived from CD4+ T cells sorted from blood, sampled at week 24, from a patient treated with tofacitinib. The chain links TRBV29-1 to TRBJ1-5; 12 bases align to TRBD1. This clonotype originated in a human donor with alopecia areata. The CDR3 protein is CSVSGTGGSGQPQHF. Here the CDR3 DNA reads TGCAGCGTCTCTGGGACAGGGGGCTCGGGTCAGCCCCAGCATTTT. The whole variable domain, remainder taken from reference TRBV29-1 and TRBJ1-5, is SAVISQKPSRDICQRGTSLTIQCQVDSQVTMMFWYRQQPGQSLTLIATANQGSEATYESGFVIDKFPISRPNLTFSTLTVSNMSPEDSSIYLCSVSGTGGSGQPQHFGDGTRLSIL.